This TCR beta chain derives from a study of cytomegalovirus exposure and HLA in healthy donors. Study-level results: TCR clusters originating in the first cohort tended to co-occur in the roughly 130 validation repertoires, according to a later analysis.

Generated by immunoSEQ multiplex PCR, the TCRdb table keeps only in-frame clones and is missing some. The sample holds around 69,000 clones, roughly 95% seen once. In the case of this clone: Its antigen is still unknown.

Sequenced input: PBMCs. This clonotype was obtained from a woman under 30 in good health and CMV-seropositive.

CDR3 protein: CASRPAGSPYEQYF. Written as DNA, the CDR3 is TGTGCCAGCAGACCAGCGGGATCTCCCTACGAGCAGTACTTC. The chain joins TRBV6-5 to TRBJ2-7, with 7 nucleotides matching TRBD2. The CDR3 has 14 amino acids. The germline CDR1 and CDR2 sequences are MNHEY and SVGAGI. J was trimmed by 2 bases and V by 6 bases; bases with no gene match: 7.